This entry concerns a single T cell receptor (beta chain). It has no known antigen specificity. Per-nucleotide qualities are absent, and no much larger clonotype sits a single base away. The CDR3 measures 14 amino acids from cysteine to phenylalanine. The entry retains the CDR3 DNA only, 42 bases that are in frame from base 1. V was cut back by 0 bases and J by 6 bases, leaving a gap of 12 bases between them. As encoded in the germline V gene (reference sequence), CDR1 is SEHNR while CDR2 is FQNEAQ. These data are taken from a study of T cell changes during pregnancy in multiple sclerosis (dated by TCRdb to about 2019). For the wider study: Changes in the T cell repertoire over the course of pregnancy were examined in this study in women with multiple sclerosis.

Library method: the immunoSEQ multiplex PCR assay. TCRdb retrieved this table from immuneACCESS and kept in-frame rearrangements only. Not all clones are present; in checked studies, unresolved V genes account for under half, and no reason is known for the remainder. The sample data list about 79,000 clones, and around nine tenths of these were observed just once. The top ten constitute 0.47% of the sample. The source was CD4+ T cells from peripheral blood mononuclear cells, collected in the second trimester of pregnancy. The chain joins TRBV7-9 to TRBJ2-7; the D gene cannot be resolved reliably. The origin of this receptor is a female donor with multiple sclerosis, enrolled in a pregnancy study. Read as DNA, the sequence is TGTGCCAGCAGCTTAGCAGCCTCGACATCCGAGCAGTACTTC. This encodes CASSLAASTSEQYF.